This passage covers 30 T cell receptor beta chains from one sample sequenced in a study of T cell repertoires in cytomegalovirus infection (dated by TCRdb to between 2018 and 2021). TCRdb records Illumina HiSeq 1500 as the sequencer. TCRdb's own reprocessing of the public reads used fastp at Q25 and MiXCR and kept productive beta chains. Merged by CDR3 protein, the rows form single entries marked with the most common genes and DNA. The table for this sample lists approximately 130,000 distinct CDR3 sequences; roughly 9% of them were counted only once. The top ten hold around 10% of the sample. The specimen was PBMCs. Receptor source: a human donor in good health (CMV status not recorded). Some clones in this sample may be carry-over from other donors' samples.

This clonotype turned up a few times. The chain employs TRBV7-3 and TRBJ1-1; no clear D. This CDR3 is built from 15 residues. V lost 5 bases, J lost 4 bases, and 17 bases lay in between. In germline, CDR1 is SGHTA, CDR2 FQGTGA. The CDR3 reads CASSAKPQAGTEAFF. DNA of the CDR3: TGTGCCAGCAGCGCAAAACCACAAGCGGGCACTGAAGCTTTCTTT.

The V gene is TRBV25-1, the J gene TRBJ2-6; D gene uncertain. Germline CDR1 is MGHDK and CDR2 is SYGVNS. The CDR3 is 15 amino acids. Deletions cut 3 bases from V and 0 bases from J, with 6 bases between. CDR3 nucleotides: TGTGCCAGCAGTGATTGGTCCTCTGGGGCCAACGTCCTGACTTTC. Residues: CASSDWSSGANVLTF.

This clonotype was observed many times. The chain links TRBV12-3 or TRBV12-4 to TRBJ1-1; a weak D match, TRBD1 (5 bases). CDR3 length equals 14 residues. Trimming shortened V by 6 bases and J by 1 base, and 12 bases separated the two germline ends. This CDR3 is CASSHSGKNTEAFF. The CDR3 nucleotides are TGTGCCAGCAGCCACTCAGGGAAGAACACTGAAGCTTTCTTT.

In its sample, this clonotype was seen many times. V usage is TRBV19 and J usage is TRBJ1-1, with TRBD1 identical over 7 bases. Germline CDR1 LNHDA, CDR2 SQIVND (reference sequence). The J segment lost 6 bases and the V segment lost 4 bases, leaving 11 bases of the junction unmatched. This CDR3 region has 15 residues. The CDR3 is CASSTGRGRKAEAFF. The CDR3 nucleotides read TGTGCCAGTAGTACCGGCAGGGGGAGGAAAGCTGAAGCTTTCTTT. Looking up the rest from reference TRBV19 and TRBJ1-1 gives the full variable domain: DGGITQSPKYLFRKEGQNVTLSCEQNLNHDAMYWYRQDPGQGLRLIYYSQIVNDFQKGDIAEGYSVSREKKESFPLTVTSAQKNPTAFYLCASSTGRGRKAEAFFGQGTRLTVV.

This clonotype came up many times. The V gene is TRBV11-2, the J gene TRBJ1-2; no firm D call. CDR3 length: 14 amino acids. Looked up from germline, CDR1 is SGHAT and CDR2 is FQNNGV. Trimming took 5 bases from V and 0 from J, leaving 10 bases between them. In DNA, the CDR3 is TGTGCCAGCAGCCAGCCCGGAACTAACTATGGCTACACCTTC. Translation gives CASSQPGTNYGYTF.

In its sample, this clonotype was seen many times. The gene calls are TRBV19 and TRBJ2-1, with D possibly matching TRBD2 (5 bases). This CDR3 is 16 amino acids long. In germline, CDR1 is LNHDA, CDR2 SQIVND (reference sequence). The V and J ends lost 3 bases and 7 bases respectively, with 19 bases between them. Here the CDR3 reads CASSIWEWATMNEQFF. Written as DNA, the CDR3 is TGTGCCAGTAGTATCTGGGAGTGGGCAACAATGAATGAGCAGTTCTTC.

This clonotype has at least ten counts. The gene calls are TRBV12-3 or TRBV12-4 and TRBJ1-4; the match to TRBD1 covers 8 bases. The CDR3 spans 14 residues. The J segment lost 7 bases and the V segment lost 6 bases, leaving 7 bases of the junction unmatched. The CDR3 bases are TGTGCCAGCAGCACCGACAGGGGAATTGAAAAACTGTTTTTT. Residues: CASSTDRGIEKLFF.

CDR3 nucleotides: TGTGCCAGCAGAACAGCGGGGGGGCCGCAGACGCAGTATTTT. Translated: CASRTAGGPQTQYF. The chain joins TRBV9 to TRBJ2-3; 10 bases are shared with TRBD2. Germline V gene data show CDR1 as SGDLS and CDR2 as YYNGEE. After removal of 5 bases from V and 9 bases from J, the junction contained 9 bases not matched to a gene. The CDR3 loop spans 14 amino acids.

This sequence joins TRBV9 and TRBJ1-1; 8 bases are a match to TRBD1. Germline CDR1 SGDLS, CDR2 YYNGEE. The CDR3 totals 14 residues. Trimming removed 1 base from V and 6 bases from J; junction bases left unmatched: 5. The CDR3 is CASSVLTGGSEAFF. CDR3 nucleotides: TGTGCCAGCAGCGTACTCACAGGGGGGTCTGAAGCTTTCTTT.

This clonotype was found many times. The CDR3 sequence is CASSIPGGETQYF. CDR3 nucleotide sequence: TGTGCCAGTAGTATCCCAGGGGGAGAGACCCAGTACTTC. The chain combines TRBV19 with TRBJ2-5; 7 positions agree with TRBD1. From germline, CDR1 is LNHDA and CDR2 SQIVND (reference sequence). The junction had 2 bases not matched to a gene; V was cut back by 3 bases and J by 4 bases. The CDR3 consists of 13 residues.

The J gene is TRBJ2-2, the V gene TRBV5-4; 8 bases agree with TRBD1. This CDR3 contains 15 residues. CDR1 SGHNT and CDR2 YYREEE come from the germline V gene (reference sequence). V shed 5 bases, J shed 4 bases, and the junction held 7 bases outside the gene matches. In nucleotides, the CDR3 is TGTGCCAGCAGGGGAGGACAGGGTGGCACCGGGGAGCTGTTTTTT. Its translation: CASRGGQGGTGELFF.

J is TRBJ1-5 and V is TRBV12-3 or TRBV12-4; 8 nucleotides agree with TRBD1. Unmatched junction bases numbered 10, after V lost 6 bases and J lost 6 bases. This CDR3 has 15 amino acids. CDR3 loop: CASRSDRGGSQPQHF. For the CDR3, the DNA is TGTGCCAGCAGATCCGACAGGGGAGGATCTCAGCCCCAGCATTTT.

The chain links TRBV2 to TRBJ2-2; TRBD2 matches at 8 bases. Looked up from germline, CDR1 is SNHLY and CDR2 is FYNNEI. V lost 6 bases, J lost 6 bases, and 6 bases stayed unmatched. The CDR3 sequence is 14 residues long. The CDR3: CASSGTSLPGELFF. DNA of the CDR3: TGTGCCAGCAGCGGGACTAGTCTCCCCGGGGAGCTGTTTTTT.

The V call is TRBV19, the J call TRBJ2-1, with TRBD2 identical over 8 bases. CDR1 is LNHDA and CDR2 is SQIVND in the germline V gene (reference sequence). The CDR3 totals 16 residues. V was clipped by 7 bases and J by 5 bases; unmatched bases: 13. In nucleotides, the CDR3 is TGTGCCAGTACCTCCAAACGACTAGCGACCCACAATGAGCAGTTCTTC. Translating gives CASTSKRLATHNEQFF.

This clonotype was counted at least ten times. V is TRBV6-5 and J is TRBJ1-6; D not certain. The CDR3 runs to 13 residues. Germline V gives CDR1 MNHEY, CDR2 SVGAGI. V dropped 2 bases and J dropped 9 bases, with 8 bases sitting between them. CDR3 nucleotides: TGTGCCAGCAGTTACCAGAGAGGTTCACCCCTCCACTTT. Residues: CASSYQRGSPLHF.

This clonotype was counted only a few times. The rearrangement joins TRBV5-4 to TRBJ2-7, with 9 bases that match TRBD1. The CDR3 loop spans 18 amino acids. V was clipped by 4 bases and J by 0 bases; unmatched bases: 14. Germline V CDR1 and CDR2: SGHNT, YYREEE (reference sequence). The CDR3, as DNA: TGTGCCAGCAGCCCAAGTCCCGGGACAGGGACCAGCTCCTACGAGCAGTACTTC. It encodes CASSPSPGTGTSSYEQYF.

The chain couples TRBV5-1 to TRBJ2-2; D ambiguous. Per germline, CDR1 SGHRS and CDR2 YFSETQ. Trimming removed 4 bases at V and 1 base at J, with 11 bases between. The CDR3 is made up of 15 amino acids. The DNA of the CDR3 is TGCGCCAGCAGCCACCAGGACGGGAACACCGGGGAGCTGTTTTTT. It codes for CASSHQDGNTGELFF.

This clonotype came up many times. The rearrangement joins TRBV28 to TRBJ2-5, with D possibly being TRBD1 (6 bases). The ends were cut back, 8 bases at V and 4 bases at J, with 14 bases in the middle. The CDR3 length is 13 residues. Germline V lookup: CDR1 MDHEN, CDR2 SYDVKM. The chain's CDR3 is CASGWGRRETQYF. The DNA for the CDR3 is TGTGCCAGCGGGTGGGGGCGACGAGAGACCCAGTACTTC.

The rearrangement links TRBV3-1 to TRBJ1-1; a weak D match, TRBD1 (6 bases). The CDR3 is made up of 16 amino acids. Germline V gene data show CDR1 as LGHDT and CDR2 as YNNKEL (reference sequence). V was shortened by 1 base and J by 6 bases, with 18 bases between the two germline ends. The CDR3, as DNA: TGTGCCAGCAGCCAAGGGTCACGGGGGCGAAGGGCTGAAGCTTTCTTT. Translating it yields CASSQGSRGRRAEAFF.

This clonotype appeared many times. This chain joins TRBV7-9 and TRBJ2-2; 7 positions agree with TRBD2. Germline V CDR1 and CDR2: SEHNR, FQNEAQ (reference sequence). With 4 bases clipped from V and 4 bases from J, the junction kept 12 bases outside the gene matches. The CDR3 has 17 amino acids. In DNA, the CDR3 is TGTGCCAGCAGCTGGCGGGGGATGCGCGAGGTCACCGGGGAGCTGTTTTTT. Amino acids: CASSWRGMREVTGELFF.

This clonotype was observed many times. The J gene is TRBJ2-1, the V gene TRBV12-3 or TRBV12-4, with D possibly TRBD2 on 5 matching bases. Between the trimmed V and J ends, which lost 10 bases and 4 bases, there was a span of 11 bases. The CDR3 loop spans 12 amino acids. CDR3 sequence (DNA): TGTGCCACCTCGGAGGCTTACAATGAGCAGTTCTTC. It encodes CATSEAYNEQFF.

This clonotype was observed at least ten times. V gene TRBV7-9 combines with J gene TRBJ1-3; no clear D gene. Trimming pared 2 bases from V and 0 bases from J, leaving 11 bases between. Per the germline V gene, CDR1 is SEHNR and CDR2 is FQNEAQ (reference sequence). The CDR3 covers 16 residues. The CDR3 DNA sequence: TGTGCCAGCAGCTTAAACATGGGGATCTCTGGAAACACCATATATTTT. Translated, it gives CASSLNMGISGNTIYF.

In its sample, this clonotype was seen many times. The chain joins TRBV20-1 to TRBJ1-2, with D hard to call. Trimming pared 0 bases from V and 4 bases from J, leaving 15 bases between. This CDR3 region has 15 residues. The V gene's germline CDR1 is DFQATT and CDR2 SNEGSKA (reference sequence). The CDR3 here is CSARDQTRAFYGYTF. CDR3 in DNA: TGCAGTGCTAGAGATCAGACGAGGGCCTTCTATGGCTACACCTTC.

The rearrangement uses TRBV5-1 and TRBJ2-7, with 7 positions matching TRBD1. The V gene end was trimmed by 0 bases and the J gene end by 7 bases; junction bases not matched to a gene: 4. This CDR3 is built from 13 residues. The germline V gene encodes CDR1 SGHRS and CDR2 YFSETQ. The CDR3 is CASSLGGGREQYF. CDR3 sequence (DNA): TGCGCCAGCAGCTTGGGAGGGGGCCGGGAGCAGTACTTC. The whole variable domain, remainder taken from reference TRBV5-1 and TRBJ2-7, is KAGVTQTPRYLIKTRGQQVTLSCSPISGHRSVSWYQQTPGQGLQFLFEYFSETQRNKGNFPGRFSGRQFSNSRSEMNVSTLELGDSALYLCASSLGGGREQYFGPGTRLTVT.

In its sample, this clonotype was seen many times. The chain joins TRBV7-2 to TRBJ2-3; 8 bases fit TRBD2. The germline V gene encodes CDR1 SGHTA and CDR2 FQGNSA. Trimming at V came to 4 bases and at J to 5 bases, leaving 8 bases not matched to a gene. The CDR3 covers 15 residues. The CDR3 here is CASSYGTRRGDTQYF. The CDR3 DNA sequence: TGTGCCAGCAGCTACGGGACTAGAAGGGGAGATACGCAGTATTTT.

This clonotype occurred many times. The gene calls are TRBV7-2 and TRBJ1-1, with D hard to call. V lost 2 bases, J lost 5 bases, and 21 bases lay in between. The CDR3 has 17 amino acids. Looked up from germline, CDR1 is SGHTA and CDR2 is FQGNSA. The CDR3 spells CASSLRGSRTLSTEAFF. The CDR3 DNA reads as TGTGCCAGCAGCTTACGGGGAAGCCGAACGCTGAGTACTGAAGCTTTCTTT.

The genes are TRBV7-3 and TRBJ1-4; D possibly corresponds to TRBD1 (5 bases). CDR1 SGHTA and CDR2 FQGTGA come from the germline V gene. The V gene lost 6 bases and the J gene lost 8 bases, with 16 bases spanning the gap. The length of the CDR3 is 14 residues. CDR3 sequence reads: CASRGREAMEKLFF. The CDR3 nucleotides are TGTGCCAGCAGGGGACGGGAAGCAATGGAAAAACTGTTTTTT.

At least ten counts were recorded for this clonotype. The chain combines TRBV27 with TRBJ2-1, with a tentative D call TRBD1 (5 bases). Germline V CDR1 and CDR2: MNHEY, SMNVEV (reference sequence). The ends were cut back, 6 bases at V and 2 bases at J, with 14 bases in the middle. The CDR3 contains 15 residues. For the CDR3, the DNA is TGTGCCAGCAGGCCAGGGTCAATGACCTACAATGAGCAGTTCTTC. Translation gives CASRPGSMTYNEQFF.

This clonotype was counted at least ten times. This CDR3 reads CATSDLAGAKYNEQFF. The CDR3 bases are TGTGCCACCAGTGATTTGGCGGGGGCCAAATACAATGAGCAGTTCTTC. The chain couples TRBV24-1 to TRBJ2-1, with D possibly TRBD2 on 7 matching bases. Trimming pared 0 bases from V and 4 bases from J, leaving 12 bases between. This CDR3 spans 16 amino acids. From germline, CDR1 is KGHDR and CDR2 SFDVKD.

This clonotype occurred a few times. The chain links TRBV20-1 to TRBJ2-3; D call uncertain. Trimming removed 2 bases from V and 0 bases from J, with 3 bases in between. The CDR3 has 12 residues. CDR1 is DFQATT and CDR2 is SNEGSKA in the germline V gene (reference sequence). The CDR3 region is CSARHSTDTQYF. The CDR3 DNA reads as TGCAGTGCTAGACACAGCACAGATACGCAGTATTTT.